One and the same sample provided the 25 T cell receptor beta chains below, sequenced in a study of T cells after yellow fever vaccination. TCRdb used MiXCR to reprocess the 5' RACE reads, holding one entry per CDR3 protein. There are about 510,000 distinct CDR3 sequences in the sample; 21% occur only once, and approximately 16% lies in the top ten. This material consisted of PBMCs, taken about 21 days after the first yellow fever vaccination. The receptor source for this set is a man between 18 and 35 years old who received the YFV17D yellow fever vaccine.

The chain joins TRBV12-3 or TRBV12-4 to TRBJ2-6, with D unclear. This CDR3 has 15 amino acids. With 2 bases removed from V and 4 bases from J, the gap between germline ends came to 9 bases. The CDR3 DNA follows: TGTGCCAGCAGTTTAATACCAGCCGGGGCCAACGTCCTGACTTTC. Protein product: CASSLIPAGANVLTF.

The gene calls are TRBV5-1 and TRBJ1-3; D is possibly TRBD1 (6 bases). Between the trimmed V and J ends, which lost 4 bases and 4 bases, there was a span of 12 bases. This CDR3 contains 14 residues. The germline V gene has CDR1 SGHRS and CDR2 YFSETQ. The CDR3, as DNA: TGCGCCAGCAGCGACGGGACACTCGGAAACACCATATATTTT. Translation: CASSDGTLGNTIYF.

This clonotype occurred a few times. Written as DNA, the CDR3 is TGTGCCATCAGTAGCCATCAATCGACGCCCCAGCATTTT. Residues: CAISSHQSTPQHF. The V gene is TRBV10-3, the J gene TRBJ1-5; D is unresolved. Per germline, CDR1 ENHRY and CDR2 SYGVKD. V was clipped by 5 bases and J by 9 bases, with 14 bases between them. The CDR3 has 13 residues.

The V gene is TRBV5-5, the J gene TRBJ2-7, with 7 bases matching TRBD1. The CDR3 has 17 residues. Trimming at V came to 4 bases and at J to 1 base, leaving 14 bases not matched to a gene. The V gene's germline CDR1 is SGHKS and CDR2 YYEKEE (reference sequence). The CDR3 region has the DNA TGTGCCAGCAGCCCCGAGGCCGGGACAGTGAATTCCTACGAGCAGTACTTC. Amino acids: CASSPEAGTVNSYEQYF.

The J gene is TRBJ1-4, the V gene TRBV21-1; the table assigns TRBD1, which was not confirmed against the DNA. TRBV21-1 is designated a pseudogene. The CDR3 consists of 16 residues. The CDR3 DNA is TGTGCCAGCAGCATAATGGGGCGTCTTGGGAACGAAAAACTGTTTTTT. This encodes CASSIMGRLGNEKLFF.

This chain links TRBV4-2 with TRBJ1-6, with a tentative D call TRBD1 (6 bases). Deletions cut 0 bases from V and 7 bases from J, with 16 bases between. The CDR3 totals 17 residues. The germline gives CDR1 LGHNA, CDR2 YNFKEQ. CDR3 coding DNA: TGTGCCAGCAGCCAAGACTGGTGGGGCAGGGGCAATTCACCCCTCCACTTT. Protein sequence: CASSQDWWGRGNSPLHF.

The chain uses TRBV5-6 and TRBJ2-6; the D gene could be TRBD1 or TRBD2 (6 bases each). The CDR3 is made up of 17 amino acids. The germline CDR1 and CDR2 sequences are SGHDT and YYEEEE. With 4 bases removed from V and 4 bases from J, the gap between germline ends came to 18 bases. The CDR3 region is CASSPGGPVQGANVLTF. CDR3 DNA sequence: TGTGCCAGCAGCCCCGGGGGCCCAGTACAGGGGGCCAACGTCCTGACTTTC.

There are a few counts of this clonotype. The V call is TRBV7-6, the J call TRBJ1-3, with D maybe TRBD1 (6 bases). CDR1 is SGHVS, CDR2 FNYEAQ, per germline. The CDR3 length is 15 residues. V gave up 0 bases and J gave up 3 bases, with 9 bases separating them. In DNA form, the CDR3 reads TGTGCCAGCAGCTTAGCAGGGGGAGGTGGAAACACCATATATTTT. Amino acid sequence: CASSLAGGGGNTIYF.

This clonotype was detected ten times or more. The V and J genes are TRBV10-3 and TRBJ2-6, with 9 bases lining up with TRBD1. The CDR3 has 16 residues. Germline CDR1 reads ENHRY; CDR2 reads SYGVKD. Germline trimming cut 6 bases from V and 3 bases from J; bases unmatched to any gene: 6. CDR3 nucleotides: TGTGCCATCAGCGGGACAGGGCAAGGTGGGGCCAACGTCCTGACTTTC. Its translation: CAISGTGQGGANVLTF.

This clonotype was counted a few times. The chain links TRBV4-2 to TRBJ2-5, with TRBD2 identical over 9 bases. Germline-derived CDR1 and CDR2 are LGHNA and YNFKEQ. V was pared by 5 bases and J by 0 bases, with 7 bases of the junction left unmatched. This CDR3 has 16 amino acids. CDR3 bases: TGTGCCAGCAGCTCGGCGGGGGGGACGTACCAAGAGACCCAGTACTTC. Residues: CASSSAGGTYQETQYF.

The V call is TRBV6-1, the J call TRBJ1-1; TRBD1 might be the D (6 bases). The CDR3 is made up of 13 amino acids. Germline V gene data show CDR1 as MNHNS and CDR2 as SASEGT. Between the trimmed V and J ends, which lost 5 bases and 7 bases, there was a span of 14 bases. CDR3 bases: TGTGCCAGCAGTACACTACAGGGAAATGAAGCTTTCTTT. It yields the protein CASSTLQGNEAFF.

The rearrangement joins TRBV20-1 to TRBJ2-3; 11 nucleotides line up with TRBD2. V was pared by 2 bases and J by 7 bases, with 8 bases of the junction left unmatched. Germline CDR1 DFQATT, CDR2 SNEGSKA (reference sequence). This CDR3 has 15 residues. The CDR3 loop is CSARFTSGGGNTQYF. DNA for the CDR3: TGCAGTGCTAGATTTACTAGCGGGGGTGGAAATACGCAGTATTTT.

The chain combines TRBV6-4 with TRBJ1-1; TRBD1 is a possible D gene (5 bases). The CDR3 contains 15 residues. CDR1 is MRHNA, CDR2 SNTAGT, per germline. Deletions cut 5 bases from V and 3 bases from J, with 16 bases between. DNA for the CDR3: TGTGCCAGCAGTCCTCGGAGTGGGACTTACACTGAAGCTTTCTTT. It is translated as CASSPRSGTYTEAFF.

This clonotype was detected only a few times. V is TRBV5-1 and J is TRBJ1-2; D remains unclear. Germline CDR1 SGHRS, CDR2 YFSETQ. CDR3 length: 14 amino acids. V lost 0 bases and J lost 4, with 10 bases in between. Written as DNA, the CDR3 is TGCGCCAGCAGCTTGGAGGTTATGGGCTATGGCTACACCTTC. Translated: CASSLEVMGYGYTF.

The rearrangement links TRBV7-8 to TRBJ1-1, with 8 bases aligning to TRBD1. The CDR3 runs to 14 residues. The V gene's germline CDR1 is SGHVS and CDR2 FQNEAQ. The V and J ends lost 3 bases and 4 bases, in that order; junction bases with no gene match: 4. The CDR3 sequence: CASSFRTGITEAFF. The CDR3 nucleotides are TGTGCCAGCAGCTTTCGGACAGGGATCACTGAAGCTTTCTTT. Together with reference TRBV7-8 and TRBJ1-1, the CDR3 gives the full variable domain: GAGVSQSPRYKVAKRGQDVALRCDPISGHVSLFWYQQALGQGPEFLTYFQNEAQLDKSGLPSDRFFAERPEGSVSTLKIQRTQQEDSAVYLCASSFRTGITEAFFGQGTRLTVV.

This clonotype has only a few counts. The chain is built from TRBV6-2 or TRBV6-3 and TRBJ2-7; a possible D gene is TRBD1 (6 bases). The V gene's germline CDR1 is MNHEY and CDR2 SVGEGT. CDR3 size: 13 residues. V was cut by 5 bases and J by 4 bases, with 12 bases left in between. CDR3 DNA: TGTGCCAGCAGTAGGACAGAGAGATACGAGCAGTACTTC. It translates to CASSRTERYEQYF.

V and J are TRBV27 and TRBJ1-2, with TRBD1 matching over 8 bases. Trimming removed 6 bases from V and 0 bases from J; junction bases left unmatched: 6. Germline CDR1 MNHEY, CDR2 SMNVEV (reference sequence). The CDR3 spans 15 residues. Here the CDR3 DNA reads TGTGCCAGCAGCCTGGGACAGGCGACTAACTATGGCTACACCTTC. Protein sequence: CASSLGQATNYGYTF.

Here the CDR3 DNA reads TGCGCCAGCAGCCAGAGAGGAGGGGCCACCTACGAGCAGTACTTC. It specifies CASSQRGGATYEQYF. This chain connects TRBV4-1 to TRBJ2-7; TRBD2 might be the D (6 bases). Germline V lookup: CDR1 MGHRA, CDR2 YSYEKL. Trimming removed 3 bases at V and 2 bases at J, with 14 bases between. The CDR3 is 15 amino acids.

The CDR3 DNA reads TGTGCCACCAGCCCTGGGGGGAATGCTGTGGACGAGCAGTACTTC. Translated, it gives CATSPGGNAVDEQYF. V gene TRBV15 combines with J gene TRBJ2-7; tentative D call: TRBD2 (6 bases). Trimming removed 5 bases from V and 5 bases from J, with 19 bases in between. The germline gives CDR1 LNHNV, CDR2 YYDKDF (reference sequence). This CDR3 comprises 15 residues.

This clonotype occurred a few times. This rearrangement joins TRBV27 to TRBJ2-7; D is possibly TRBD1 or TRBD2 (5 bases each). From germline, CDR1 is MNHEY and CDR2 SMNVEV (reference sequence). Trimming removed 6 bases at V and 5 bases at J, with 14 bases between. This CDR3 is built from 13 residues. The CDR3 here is CASSTVGDHEQYF. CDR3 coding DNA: TGTGCCAGCAGCACCGTCGGGGACCACGAGCAGTACTTC.

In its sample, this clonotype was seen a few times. The CDR3 sequence is CASSLVDISNQPQHF. DNA of the CDR3: TGTGCCAGCAGCTTAGTGGACATTAGCAATCAGCCCCAGCATTTT. The rearrangement links TRBV7-2 to TRBJ1-5, with a tentative D call TRBD1 (5 bases). Germline CDR1 SGHTA, CDR2 FQGNSA. The CDR3 extends over 15 amino acids. Between the trimmed V and J ends, which lost 1 base and 0 bases, there was a span of 7 bases.

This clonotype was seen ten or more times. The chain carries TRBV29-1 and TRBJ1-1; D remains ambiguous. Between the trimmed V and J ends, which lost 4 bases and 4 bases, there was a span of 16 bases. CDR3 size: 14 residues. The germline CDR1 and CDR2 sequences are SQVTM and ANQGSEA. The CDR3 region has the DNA TGCAGCGTTGTTCCGCTGTCGGGTCCCACTGAAGCTTTCTTT. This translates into CSVVPLSGPTEAFF.

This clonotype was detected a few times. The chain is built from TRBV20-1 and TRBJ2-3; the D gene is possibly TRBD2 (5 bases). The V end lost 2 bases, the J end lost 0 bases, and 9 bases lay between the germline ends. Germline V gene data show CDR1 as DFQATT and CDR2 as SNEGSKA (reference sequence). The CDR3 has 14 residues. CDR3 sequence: CSARYPSSTDTQYF. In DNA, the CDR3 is TGCAGTGCTAGATATCCTAGCAGCACAGATACGCAGTATTTT.

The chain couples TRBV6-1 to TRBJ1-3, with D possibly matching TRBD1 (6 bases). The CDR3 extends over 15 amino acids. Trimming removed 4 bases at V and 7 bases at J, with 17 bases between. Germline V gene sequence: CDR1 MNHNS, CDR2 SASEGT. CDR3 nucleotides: TGTGCCAGCAGTGCGCACGGGGGCCTGAAGAACACCATATATTTT. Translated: CASSAHGGLKNTIYF.

This chain's CDR3 is CASSSPHRDWNTEAFF. The CDR3 region has the DNA TGTGCCAGCAGCTCACCGCACAGGGATTGGAACACTGAAGCTTTCTTT. The V gene is TRBV7-8, the J gene TRBJ1-1, with a weak D call TRBD1 (6 bases). Looked up from germline, CDR1 is SGHVS and CDR2 is FQNEAQ. This CDR3 is 16 amino acids long. The germline V and J ends were trimmed by 4 bases and 1 base, with 16 bases remaining between them.